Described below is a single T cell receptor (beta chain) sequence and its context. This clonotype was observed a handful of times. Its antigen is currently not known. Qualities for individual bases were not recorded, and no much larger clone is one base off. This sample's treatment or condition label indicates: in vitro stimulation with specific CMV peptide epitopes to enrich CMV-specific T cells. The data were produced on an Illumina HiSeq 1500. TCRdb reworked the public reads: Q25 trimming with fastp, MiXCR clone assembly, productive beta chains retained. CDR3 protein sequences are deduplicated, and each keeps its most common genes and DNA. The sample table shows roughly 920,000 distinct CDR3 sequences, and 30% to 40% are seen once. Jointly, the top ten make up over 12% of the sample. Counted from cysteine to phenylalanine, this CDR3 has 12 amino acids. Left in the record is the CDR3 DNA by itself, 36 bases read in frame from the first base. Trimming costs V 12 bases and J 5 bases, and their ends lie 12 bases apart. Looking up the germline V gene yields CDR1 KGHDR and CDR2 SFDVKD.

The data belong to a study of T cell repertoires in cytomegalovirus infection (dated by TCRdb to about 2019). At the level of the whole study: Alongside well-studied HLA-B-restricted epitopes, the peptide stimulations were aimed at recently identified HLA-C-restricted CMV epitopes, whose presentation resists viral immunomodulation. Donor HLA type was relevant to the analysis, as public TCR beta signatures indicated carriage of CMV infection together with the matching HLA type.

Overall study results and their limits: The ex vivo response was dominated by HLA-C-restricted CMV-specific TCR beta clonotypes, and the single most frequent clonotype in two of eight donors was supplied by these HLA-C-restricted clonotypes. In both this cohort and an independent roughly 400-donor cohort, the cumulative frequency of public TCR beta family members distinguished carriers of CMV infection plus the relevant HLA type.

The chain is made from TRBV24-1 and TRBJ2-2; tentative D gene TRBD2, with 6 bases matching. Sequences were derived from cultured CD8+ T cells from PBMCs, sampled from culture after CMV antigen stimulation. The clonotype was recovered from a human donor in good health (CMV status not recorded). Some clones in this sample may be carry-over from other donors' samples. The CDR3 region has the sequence CAFRRVTGELFF. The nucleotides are TGTGCCTTCAGGAGGGTAACCGGGGAGCTGTTTTTT.